Following are 23 T cell receptor beta chains from one sample sequenced in a study of beta chain features in type 1 diabetes (dated 2018 in TCRdb). The method was the immunoSEQ multiplex PCR assay. The entire isolated RNA was reverse transcribed using the High Capacity cDNA Reverse Transcription Kit, and thus expressed TCRB transcripts were sequenced. This is the immuneACCESS table as TCRdb keeps it, with only in-frame sequences that have V and J called. A part of the clones is gone; compared with another copy, unresolved V genes explain less than half, and the rest is unexplained. This sample has about 290,000 clones in its table, and 7.5% to 9.5% of those were observed once. Together, the top ten hold roughly 1% of the sample. Sequenced material: central memory CD4+ T cells from blood. The receptors were sampled from a woman between 18 and 29 years old in good health.

This clone was counted only a few times. The chain recombines TRBV7-2 with TRBJ2-7, with 7 bases fitting TRBD2. V dropped 1 base and J dropped 7; count of bases not matched to a gene: 10. Per the germline V gene, CDR1 is SGHTA and CDR2 is FQGNSA. The CDR3 extends over 15 amino acids. CDR3 DNA: TGTGCCAGCAGCTTAGTCCCAGCGGGATCCCAGGAGCAGTACTTC. Protein sequence: CASSLVPAGSQEQYF.

In this sample, this clone turned up a few times. V gene TRBV7-2 combines with J gene TRBJ2-1; D ambiguous. Trimming took off 3 bases at V and 9 bases at J, with 0 bases between the two ends. The CDR3 is 9 amino acids. Looked up from germline, CDR1 is SGHTA and CDR2 is FQGNSA. The CDR3, as DNA: TGTGCCAGCAGCTTTGAGCAGTTCTTC. This translates into CASSFEQFF.

The table lists this clone with many counts. The chain joins TRBV7-9 to TRBJ1-5, with TRBD1 identical over 9 bases. J gave up 11 bases and V 1 base, and 12 bases lay outside the gene matches. From germline, CDR1 is SEHNR and CDR2 FQNEAQ (reference sequence). This CDR3 comprises 16 residues. The CDR3 region is CASSLGTGVRSDTQHF. The CDR3 nucleotides read TGTGCCAGCAGCTTAGGGACAGGGGTACGATCGGATACCCAGCATTTT.

This clone came up a few times. The chain links TRBV2 to TRBJ1-4; D call uncertain. The CDR3 is 16 amino acids. V was clipped by 4 bases and J by 2 bases, with 14 bases between them. In germline, CDR1 is SNHLY, CDR2 FYNNEI. The CDR3 loop is CASSGGRLITNEKLFF. The CDR3 DNA is TGTGCCAGCAGTGGAGGGCGGTTAATTACTAATGAAAAACTGTTTTTT.

This clone has a handful of counts. V is TRBV11-1 and J is TRBJ1-2; D is unresolved. Germline CDR1 and CDR2: SGHAT and FQDESV (reference sequence). The V gene lost 2 bases and the J gene lost 2 bases, with 9 bases spanning the gap. The CDR3 loop spans 14 amino acids. The CDR3 nucleotides read TGTGCCAGCAGCTTAAAAACCGCGAACTATGGCTACACCTTC. This translates into CASSLKTANYGYTF.

This clone was picked up a small number of times. The chain combines TRBV28 with TRBJ2-3, with a weak D call TRBD1 (5 bases). This CDR3 contains 12 residues. The germline V gene encodes CDR1 MDHEN and CDR2 SYDVKM. V was trimmed by 8 bases and J by 1 base, leaving 7 bases between them. CDR3 region: CASGAGTDTQYF. CDR3 sequence (DNA): TGTGCCAGCGGGGCAGGCACAGATACGCAGTATTTT.

The chain is built from TRBV7-2 and TRBJ1-2; D possibly corresponds to TRBD1 (6 bases). Trimming pared 5 bases from V and 7 bases from J, leaving 17 bases between. The CDR3 consists of 14 residues. Per the germline V gene, CDR1 is SGHTA and CDR2 is FQGNSA. The CDR3 nucleotides are TGTGCCAGCAGCCCCACAGGGTCAAAGTTTGGCTACACCTTC. This codes for CASSPTGSKFGYTF. The whole variable domain, remainder taken from reference TRBV7-2 and TRBJ1-2, is GAGVSQSPSNKVTEKGKDVELRCDPISGHTALYWYRQSLGQGLEFLIYFQGNSAPDKSGLPSDRFSAERTGGSVSTLTIQRTQQEDSAVYLCASSPTGSKFGYTFGSGTRLTVV.

A word on this clone: Just one base apart from a much larger clone, this may be a read error. The chain carries TRBV7-9 and TRBJ1-1; D unresolved. Trimming removed 3 bases at V and 1 base at J, with 3 bases between. CDR1 is SEHNR, CDR2 FQNEAQ, per germline (reference sequence). CDR3 size: 12 residues. The CDR3 protein is CASSFTNTEAFF. CDR3 sequence (DNA): TGTGCCAGCAGCTTTACGAACACTGAAGCTTTCTTT.

There are a few counts of this clone. CDR3 in amino acids: CASSSRTDRGNTIYF. The CDR3 bases are TGTGCCAGCAGCTCCCGGACGGACCGCGGAAACACCATATATTTT. The chain uses TRBV11-3 and TRBJ1-3; D uncertain. The CDR3 has 15 amino acids. Trimming shortened V by 4 bases and J by 4 bases, and 14 bases separated the two germline ends. CDR1 SGHNT and CDR2 YENEEA come from the germline V gene.

The rearrangement joins TRBV9 to TRBJ2-3; 8 bases agree with TRBD2. This CDR3 comprises 17 residues. The trim removed 0 bases at V and 4 bases at J, leaving 10 bases unmatched. From germline, CDR1 is SGDLS and CDR2 YYNGEE. DNA for the CDR3: TGTGCCAGCAGCGTAGGCCGGGGGGGCCAGTCAGCAGATACGCAGTATTTT. This gives the protein CASSVGRGGQSADTQYF.

V gene TRBV27 combines with J gene TRBJ1-2; 9 bases are shared with TRBD1. The CDR3 runs to 14 residues. The junction had 4 bases not matched to a gene; V was cut back by 5 bases and J by 3 bases. The germline V gene has CDR1 MNHEY and CDR2 SMNVEV (reference sequence). The CDR3 protein is CASSEGQGYYGYTF. CDR3 nucleotides: TGTGCCAGCAGTGAGGGACAGGGATACTATGGCTACACCTTC.

This clone was seen a few times. The chain uses TRBV18 and TRBJ2-5; D remains unclear. From germline, CDR1 is KGHSH and CDR2 LQKENI. The CDR3 runs to 12 residues. Trimming pared 3 bases from V and 5 bases from J, leaving 7 bases between. The DNA for the CDR3 is TGTGCCAGCTCACCGGCAGCGGAGACCCAGTACTTC. This translates into CASSPAAETQYF.

The CDR3 coding sequence is TGTGCCAGCAGCCCCCTAGGGCAGCCCCAGCATTTT. This translates into CASSPLGQPQHF. J is TRBJ1-5 and V is TRBV5-6; no clear D gene. The germline CDR1 and CDR2 sequences are SGHDT and YYEEEE. Trimming took off 4 bases at V and 7 bases at J, with 9 bases between the two ends. The CDR3 extends over 12 amino acids.

The rearrangement joins TRBV5-6 to TRBJ2-2; 7 bases line up with TRBD1. Germline values: CDR1 SGHDT, CDR2 YYEEEE. J lost 5 bases, V lost 4 bases, and 8 bases had no gene match. This CDR3 region has 15 residues. This CDR3 reads CASSRGQRLTGELFF. The CDR3 DNA sequence: TGTGCCAGCAGCCGGGGACAGAGACTTACCGGGGAGCTGTTTTTT.

This clone occurred a few times. This likely stems from a read error, as it lies one base from a far larger clone. V usage is TRBV27 and J usage is TRBJ1-1; TRBD1 matches 7 bases. Germline CDR1 MNHEY, CDR2 SMNVEV (reference sequence). V dropped 5 bases and J dropped 4; count of bases not matched to a gene: 4. This CDR3 is built from 13 residues. CDR3 nucleotide sequence: TGTGCCAGCAGTGAGGGGGCGGGCACTGAAGCTTTCTTT. This sequence encodes CASSEGAGTEAFF.

This clone occurred a few times. The V and J genes are TRBV28 and TRBJ1-2, with 12 bases lining up with TRBD1. Per the germline V gene, CDR1 is MDHEN and CDR2 is SYDVKM. V shed 5 bases, J shed 3 bases, and the junction held 10 bases outside the gene matches. The CDR3 runs 17 residues. The chain's CDR3 is CASSTPGTGGAYYGYTF. The CDR3 bases are TGTGCCAGCAGTACTCCCGGGACAGGGGGCGCCTACTATGGCTACACCTTC.

The chain links TRBV11-2 to TRBJ2-7, with TRBD2 identical over 11 bases. CDR1 is SGHAT and CDR2 is FQNNGV in the germline V gene. The CDR3 is 16 amino acids. The V and J ends lost 6 bases and 7 bases, in that order; junction bases with no gene match: 14. The CDR3 here is CASRRLGTSGAGEQYF. The DNA of the CDR3 is TGTGCCAGCAGGCGACTTGGGACTAGCGGTGCTGGGGAGCAGTACTTC. Combining the CDR3 with reference TRBV11-2 and TRBJ2-7 gives the whole variable domain EAGVAQSPRYKIIEKRQSVAFWCNPISGHATLYWYQQILGQGPKLLIQFQNNGVVDDSQLPKDRFSAERLKGVDSTLKIQPAKLEDSAVYLCASRRLGTSGAGEQYFGPGTRLTVT.

The V gene is TRBV7-2, the J gene TRBJ2-5; TRBD2 agrees at 9 bases. V dropped 3 bases and J dropped 4; count of bases not matched to a gene: 3. CDR1 SGHTA and CDR2 FQGNSA come from the germline V gene. The CDR3 runs 14 residues. The CDR3 nucleotides are TGTGCCAGCAGCTTTAGCGGGAGTTTAGAGACCCAGTACTTC. Protein: CASSFSGSLETQYF.

The genes are TRBV5-6 and TRBJ2-4; D uncertain. CDR3 length: 13 residues. CDR1 SGHDT and CDR2 YYEEEE come from the germline V gene. V lost 1 base, J lost 10 bases, and 12 bases lay in between. The CDR3 sequence is CASSLYMVKIQYF. For the CDR3, the DNA is TGTGCCAGCAGCTTGTATATGGTGAAGATTCAGTACTTC.

This chain connects TRBV6-5 to TRBJ1-2; unclear D gene. Looked up from germline, CDR1 is MNHEY and CDR2 is SVGAGI. The CDR3 totals 13 residues. Trimming took off 6 bases at V and 2 bases at J, with 10 bases between the two ends. CDR3 nucleotides: TGTGCCAGCAGGACTGACTTGAACTATGGCTACACCTTC. Residues: CASRTDLNYGYTF.

The chain uses TRBV7-2 and TRBJ1-2; 8 nucleotides match TRBD1. The CDR3 covers 13 residues. CDR1 is SGHTA and CDR2 is FQGNSA in the germline V gene. With 5 bases clipped from V and 9 bases from J, the junction kept 8 bases outside the gene matches. CDR3 coding DNA: TGTGCCAGCAGCCTGGAGGACAGGGCTCGCTACACCTTC. This codes for CASSLEDRARYTF.

This clone occurred many times. This chain connects TRBV18 to TRBJ2-3; D is uncertain. Germline CDR1 and CDR2: KGHSH and LQKENI. CDR3 length: 11 residues. V was shortened by 6 bases and J by 2 bases, with 3 bases between the two germline ends. CDR3: CASSVTDTQYF. In DNA form, the CDR3 reads TGTGCCAGCTCTGTCACAGATACGCAGTATTTT. Complete variable domain (other parts from reference TRBV18 and TRBJ2-3): NAGVMQNPRHLVRRRGQEARLRCSPMKGHSHVYWYRQLPEEGLKFMVYLQKENIIDESGMPKERFSAEFPKEGPSILRIQQVVRGDSAAYFCASSVTDTQYFGPGTRLTVL.

This clone was seen at least ten times. The rearrangement joins TRBV14 to TRBJ2-1; TRBD2 aligns across 9 bases. The CDR3 is 16 residues long. Germline-derived CDR1 and CDR2 are SGHDN and FVKESK. The junction had 10 bases not matched to a gene; V was cut back by 8 bases and J by 2 bases. This chain's CDR3 is CASGLAGLRTYNEQFF. The CDR3 DNA follows: TGTGCCAGCGGGCTAGCGGGGCTCAGGACCTACAATGAGCAGTTCTTC.